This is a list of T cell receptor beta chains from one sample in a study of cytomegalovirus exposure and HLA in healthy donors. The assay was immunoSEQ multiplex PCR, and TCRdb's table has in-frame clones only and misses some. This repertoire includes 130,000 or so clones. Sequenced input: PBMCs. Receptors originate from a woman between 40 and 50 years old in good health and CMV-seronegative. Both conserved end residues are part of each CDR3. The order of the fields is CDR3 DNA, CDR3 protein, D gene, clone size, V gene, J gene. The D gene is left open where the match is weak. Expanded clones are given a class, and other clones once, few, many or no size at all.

cdr3_nt: TGCGCCAGCAGCTCCCTCCTAGCGGGGGACACCGGGGAGCTGTTTTTT
cdr3_aa: CASSSLLAGDTGELFF
d_call: TRBD2
clone_size: .
v_call: TRBV5-1
j_call: TRBJ2-2

cdr3_nt: TGTGCCAGCAGTGAAATAGGACAGAATGAAAAACTGTTTTTT
cdr3_aa: CASSEIGQNEKLFF
d_call: .
clone_size: .
v_call: TRBV2
j_call: TRBJ1-4

cdr3_nt: TGCGCCAGCAGCCGAGGACAGGCTGCAACTAATGAAAAACTGTTTTTT
cdr3_aa: CASSRGQAATNEKLFF
d_call: TRBD1
clone_size: .
v_call: TRBV4-1
j_call: TRBJ1-4

cdr3_nt: TGTGCCAGCAGCTCTCCGGGACACGGAACCTTAAGCTCCTACAATGAGCAGTTCTTC
cdr3_aa: CASSSPGHGTLSSYNEQFF
d_call: .
clone_size: .
v_call: TRBV5-6
j_call: TRBJ2-1

cdr3_nt: TGTGCCAGCAGTGAACCTGCGGGACAGGGACTGGGTCAGCCCCAGCATTTT
cdr3_aa: CASSEPAGQGLGQPQHF
d_call: TRBD1
clone_size: .
v_call: TRBV6-1
j_call: TRBJ1-5

cdr3_nt: TGCGCCAGCAGCCGCCGCGGGGGCGAGACAGATACGCAGTATTTT
cdr3_aa: CASSRRGGETDTQYF
d_call: .
clone_size: .
v_call: TRBV4-1
j_call: TRBJ2-3

cdr3_nt: TGTGCCAGCAGTTACTCCCCAAACAATGAGCAGTTCTTC
cdr3_aa: CASSYSPNNEQFF
d_call: .
clone_size: .
v_call: TRBV6-5
j_call: TRBJ2-1

cdr3_nt: TGTGCCAGCAGCTTAGGGGCGAACACTGAAGCTTTCTTT
cdr3_aa: CASSLGANTEAFF
d_call: .
clone_size: .
v_call: TRBV7-2
j_call: TRBJ1-1

cdr3_nt: TGCAGCGTTGGACAGGGGGGAGATACGCAGTATTTT
cdr3_aa: CSVGQGGDTQYF
d_call: TRBD1
clone_size: .
v_call: TRBV29-1
j_call: TRBJ2-3

cdr3_nt: TGCGCCAGTTCCCAGACAAGCTCCTACGAGCAGTACTTC
cdr3_aa: CASSQTSSYEQYF
d_call: .
clone_size: .
v_call: TRBV5-1
j_call: TRBJ2-7

cdr3_nt: TGTGCCAGCTCAGCAAGTAGACAAGACACCATATATTTT
cdr3_aa: CASSASRQDTIYF
d_call: .
clone_size: .
v_call: TRBV18
j_call: TRBJ1-3

cdr3_nt: TGCGCCAGCAGGGATTCCCAACTTGACCTGGGGCTCTATGGCTACACCTTC
cdr3_aa: CASRDSQLDLGLYGYTF
d_call: .
clone_size: .
v_call: TRBV10-2
j_call: TRBJ1-2

cdr3_nt: TGCGCCAGCAGCGATAATATGGGAGGTGGCTACACCTTC
cdr3_aa: CASSDNMGGGYTF
d_call: .
clone_size: .
v_call: TRBV5-1
j_call: TRBJ1-2

cdr3_nt: TGTGCCAGCAGCTTTCACTACGAGCAGTACTTC
cdr3_aa: CASSFHYEQYF
d_call: .
clone_size: .
v_call: TRBV7-2
j_call: TRBJ2-7

cdr3_nt: TGTGCCAGCAGGGACAGTGTGAACACTGAAGCTTTCTTT
cdr3_aa: CASRDSVNTEAFF
d_call: .
clone_size: .
v_call: TRBV6-5
j_call: TRBJ1-1

cdr3_nt: TGTGCCAGTAGTATGAGACTGGCGACTGAAGCTTTCTTT
cdr3_aa: CASSMRLATEAFF
d_call: .
clone_size: .
v_call: TRBV19
j_call: TRBJ1-1

cdr3_nt: TGTGCCAGCAGTTACGTGGCAGGGAAGACCGGGGAGCTGTTTTTT
cdr3_aa: CASSYVAGKTGELFF
d_call: .
clone_size: .
v_call: TRBV6-5
j_call: TRBJ2-2

cdr3_nt: TGTGCCAGCAGCTTAGTTACTAGCGGGGGGTACAATGAGCAGTTCTTC
cdr3_aa: CASSLVTSGGYNEQFF
d_call: TRBD2
clone_size: .
v_call: TRBV7-8
j_call: TRBJ2-1

cdr3_nt: TGTGCCAGCAGCCCCTTTGGGGGAGGGTCACCCCTCCACTTT
cdr3_aa: CASSPFGGGSPLHF
d_call: .
clone_size: .
v_call: TRBV6-5
j_call: TRBJ1-6

cdr3_nt: TGTGCCAGCAGTACAGGGGGCGATTCTGGCTACACCTTC
cdr3_aa: CASSTGGDSGYTF
d_call: TRBD1
clone_size: .
v_call: TRBV28
j_call: TRBJ1-2

cdr3_nt: TGTGCCAGCAGTGAAAGTAGGTGGAGACAAGAGACCCAGTACTTC
cdr3_aa: CASSESRWRQETQYF
d_call: .
clone_size: .
v_call: TRBV6-1
j_call: TRBJ2-5

cdr3_nt: TGCGAACAGGCCAACGTCCTGACTTTC
cdr3_aa: CEQANVLTF
d_call: .
clone_size: .
v_call: TRBV5-5
j_call: TRBJ2-6

cdr3_nt: TGTGCCAGCAGTGAAGGGTCGGGGAACACTGAAGCTTTCTTT
cdr3_aa: CASSEGSGNTEAFF
d_call: .
clone_size: .
v_call: TRBV6-1
j_call: TRBJ1-1

cdr3_nt: TGTGCCAGCAGTTACTCAGGAGGGTCTGGCTACACCTTC
cdr3_aa: CASSYSGGSGYTF
d_call: .
clone_size: .
v_call: TRBV6-5
j_call: TRBJ1-2

cdr3_nt: TGTGCCAGCGCCCGGGGGGGGACCGGGACAGAAGCCCAGCATTTT
cdr3_aa: CASARGGTGTEAQHF
d_call: TRBD1
clone_size: .
v_call: TRBV28
j_call: TRBJ1-5

cdr3_nt: TGTGCCAGCAGCTTAAAGGGGGCGCGAGGGGATACGCAGTATTTT
cdr3_aa: CASSLKGARGDTQYF
d_call: TRBD1
clone_size: .
v_call: TRBV7-9
j_call: TRBJ2-3

cdr3_nt: TGTGCCAGCAGTTTGGAGGTGGGAAACACCATATATTTT
cdr3_aa: CASSLEVGNTIYF
d_call: .
clone_size: .
v_call: TRBV28
j_call: TRBJ1-3

cdr3_nt: TGTGCCAGCAGCGTTACAGGGGGTAGCAATCAGCCCCAGCATTTT
cdr3_aa: CASSVTGGSNQPQHF
d_call: TRBD1
clone_size: .
v_call: TRBV7-2
j_call: TRBJ1-5

cdr3_nt: TGTGCCAGCAGTGACAGCGGGGGGGCCACAGATACGCAGTATTTT
cdr3_aa: CASSDSGGATDTQYF
d_call: TRBD2
clone_size: medium-sized
v_call: TRBV6-4
j_call: TRBJ2-3

cdr3_nt: TGCGCCAGCAGCGACAGGGGGCCTGATGAAGCTTTCTTT
cdr3_aa: CASSDRGPDEAFF
d_call: TRBD1
clone_size: .
v_call: TRBV5-1
j_call: TRBJ1-1

cdr3_nt: TGTGCCAGCACTTCCGGGACAGGTACCCTGAACACTGAAGCTTTCTTT
cdr3_aa: CASTSGTGTLNTEAFF
d_call: TRBD1
clone_size: .
v_call: TRBV28
j_call: TRBJ1-1

cdr3_nt: TGTGCCAGCAGCTTAGACCAAGGGGTCAGCCAGCCCCAGCATTTT
cdr3_aa: CASSLDQGVSQPQHF
d_call: .
clone_size: .
v_call: TRBV7-6
j_call: TRBJ1-5

cdr3_nt: TGTGCCAGCTCACCGGGACAGGGGAATGTTGAGCAGTTCTTC
cdr3_aa: CASSPGQGNVEQFF
d_call: TRBD1
clone_size: .
v_call: TRBV18
j_call: TRBJ2-1

cdr3_nt: TGTGCCAGCAGCTTCCGCAGGCATGGCTACACCTTC
cdr3_aa: CASSFRRHGYTF
d_call: .
clone_size: .
v_call: TRBV5-6
j_call: TRBJ1-2

cdr3_nt: TGTGCCAGCAGCCAAGACCAATTGAGTAGCGGGGGACTGATTGAGCAGTTCTTC
cdr3_aa: CASSQDQLSSGGLIEQFF
d_call: TRBD2
clone_size: .
v_call: TRBV4-2
j_call: TRBJ2-1

cdr3_nt: TGTGCCAGCAGCTCTCAGGGCCTTATGAACACTGAAGCTTTCTTT
cdr3_aa: CASSSQGLMNTEAFF
d_call: .
clone_size: .
v_call: TRBV7-8
j_call: TRBJ1-1

cdr3_nt: TGTGCCAGCAGACCCCCCCACCTGAAGAGTGAGGCCAACGTCCTGACTTTC
cdr3_aa: CASRPPHLKSEANVLTF
d_call: .
clone_size: .
v_call: TRBV7-9
j_call: TRBJ2-6

cdr3_nt: TGTGCCAGCAGCCCCCAAGGACAGGGGAGCTCCTATAATTCACCCCTCCACTTT
cdr3_aa: CASSPQGQGSSYNSPLHF
d_call: TRBD1
clone_size: .
v_call: TRBV7-6
j_call: TRBJ1-6

cdr3_nt: TGTGCCAGCAGAAAGGGACAGGAATCCTACAATGAGCAGTTCTTC
cdr3_aa: CASRKGQESYNEQFF
d_call: TRBD1
clone_size: .
v_call: TRBV5-4
j_call: TRBJ2-1

cdr3_nt: TGTGCCAGCAGCTTACCCCGGGACAGGGCTCTCTCTGGCTACACCTTC
cdr3_aa: CASSLPRDRALSGYTF
d_call: TRBD1
clone_size: .
v_call: TRBV7-9
j_call: TRBJ1-2

cdr3_nt: TGTGCCAGCAGCGTAGGTCAGGACACTGAAGCTTTCTTT
cdr3_aa: CASSVGQDTEAFF
d_call: .
clone_size: .
v_call: TRBV9
j_call: TRBJ1-1

cdr3_nt: TGTGCCAGCAGCATTACAGGGGGCTATGGCTACACCTTC
cdr3_aa: CASSITGGYGYTF
d_call: TRBD1
clone_size: .
v_call: TRBV7-2
j_call: TRBJ1-2